Listed below are T cell receptor beta chains from one sample, sequenced in a study of cytomegalovirus exposure and HLA in healthy donors. Sequencing used immunoSEQ multiplex PCR; TCRdb keeps in-frame clones, though not all of them. The table records some 160,000 clones, about 85% of them present only once. Specimen: PBMCs. The receptors stem from a man in his forties or fifties in good health and CMV-seropositive. Both conserved end residues are part of each CDR3. Each record gives: V gene, D gene, clone size, J gene, CDR3 protein, CDR3 DNA. The D gene is left open where the match is weak. The size entry is marked missing in some rows and otherwise reads once, few, many or a size class.

TRBV6-5	-	-	TRBJ2-7	CASREGGSYEQYF	TGTGCCAGCAGGGAGGGTGGGTCCTACGAGCAGTACTTC
TRBV7-2	-	once	TRBJ2-2	CASWSYGTGELFF	TGTGCCAGCTGGAGCTATGGGACCGGGGAGCTGTTTTTT
TRBV6-1	-	-	TRBJ1-6	CASSRTGHQGGTLHF	TGTGCCAGCTCTCGAACAGGCCACCAAGGCGGGACCCTCCACTTT
TRBV6-5	TRBD2	-	TRBJ2-7	CATQSGRAHYEQYF	TGTGCCACCCAGAGCGGGAGGGCACACTACGAGCAGTACTTC
TRBV7-3	-	-	TRBJ2-7	CASSSQPGGYYEQYF	TGTGCCAGCAGCTCGCAACCCGGTGGTTACTACGAGCAGTATTTC
TRBV5-4	-	-	TRBJ2-7	CASSLPTGSHEQYF	TGTGCCAGCAGCCTCCCCACAGGGTCACACGAGCAGTACTTC
TRBV28	TRBD1	-	TRBJ2-1	CASSLYRGITYNEQFF	TGTGCCAGCAGTTTGTACAGGGGTATCACCTACAATGAGCAGTTCTTC
TRBV11-2	TRBD2	-	TRBJ2-1	CASSSIKGRESYNEQFF	TGTGCCAGCAGCTCTATAAAAGGGCGGGAGTCCTACAATGAGCAGTTCTTC
TRBV30	-	-	TRBJ1-3	CAWSLPSGQDISGNTIYF	TGTGCCTGGAGCTTACCTTCGGGACAAGATATCTCTGGAAACACCATATATTTT
TRBV6-5	-	-	TRBJ2-7	CASKSSGFYEQYF	TGTGCCAGCAAAAGTAGCGGATTTTACGAGCAGTACTTC
TRBV6-5	-	-	TRBJ1-5	CASSYSGGSGQPQHF	TGTGCCAGCAGTTACTCCGGGGGGAGTGGTCAGCCCCAGCATTTT
TRBV5-4	-	-	TRBJ2-1	CASSWGLAGNEQFF	TGTGCCAGCAGCTGGGGGCTAGCTGGAAATGAGCAGTTCTTC
TRBV11-3	-	-	TRBJ2-7	CASSLGRDHEQYF	TGTGCCAGCAGCTTAGGCAGGGATCACGAGCAGTACTTC
TRBV30	-	-	TRBJ1-3	CALLLSRSGNTIYF	TGTGCCCTCCTCCTCTCCCGCTCTGGAAACACCATATATTTT
TRBV15	-	-	TRBJ1-4	CATSRGIGQYATNEKLFF	TGTGCCACCAGCAGAGGAATCGGACAGTATGCAACTAATGAAAAACTGTTTTTT
TRBV6-5	TRBD2	-	TRBJ2-1	CASSLRGGLYNEQFF	TGTGCCAGCAGTCTCCGGGGGGGCCTCTACAATGAGCAGTTCTTC
TRBV9	TRBD2	-	TRBJ2-5	CASSVGSGGGVETQYF	TGTGCCAGCAGCGTAGGTTCGGGAGGAGGGGTCGAGACCCAGTACTTC
TRBV2	-	-	TRBJ2-5	CASSERSGGVETQYF	TGTGCCAGCAGTGAACGATCCGGGGGAGTCGAGACCCAGTACTTC
TRBV29-1	-	-	TRBJ2-1	CSVEPGQFF	TGCAGCGTTGAACCGGGGCAGTTCTTC
TRBV12-5	-	-	TRBJ2-4	CASRRGRPVTAKNIQYF	TGTGCTAGCAGGAGGGGCAGGCCGGTTACGGCCAAAAACATTCAGTACTTC
TRBV11-1	-	once	TRBJ2-2	CASSSTNSPTGELFF	TGTGCCAGCAGCTCGACTAACAGCCCCACCGGGGAGCTGTTTTTT
TRBV5-8	-	-	TRBJ2-1	CASPEVGDHNEQFF	TGTGCCAGCCCGGAGGTTGGAGATCACAATGAGCAGTTCTTC
TRBV28	-	-	TRBJ2-7	CASSFGYEQYF	TGTGCCAGCAGTTTCGGGTACGAGCAGTACTTC
TRBV5-5	-	-	TRBJ1-2	CASTGGGGGRDGYTF	TGTGCCAGCACCGGGGGTGGAGGAGGTCGGGATGGCTACACCTTC
TRBV9	TRBD2	-	TRBJ2-1	CASSAYRTSGHNEQFF	TGTGCCAGCAGCGCCTACAGGACTAGCGGCCACAATGAGCAGTTCTTC
TRBV28	-	few	TRBJ1-6	CASSTSQGRISPLHF	TGTGCCAGCAGTACCTCACAGGGAAGAATTTCACCCCTCCACTTT
TRBV29-1	-	-	TRBJ1-2	CSVGTSNYGYTF	TGCAGCGTTGGGACTTCCAACTATGGCTACACCTTC
TRBV5-6	-	-	TRBJ1-1	CASSDGLQGLLSTEAFF	TGTGCCAGCAGCGATGGTCTTCAGGGTCTGTTGAGCACTGAAGCTTTCTTT
TRBV5-1	-	-	TRBJ2-3	CASSLGGDATQYF	TGCGCCAGCAGCTTGGGGGGGGACGCTACGCAGTATTTT
TRBV7-9	TRBD1	-	TRBJ2-5	CASSLEGQGGTQYF	TGTGCCAGCAGCTTAGAGGGACAGGGTGGGACCCAGTACTTC
TRBV6-1	TRBD1	-	TRBJ1-1	CASSNRQGARTEAFF	TGTGCCAGCAGTAATAGACAGGGGGCGCGCACTGAAGCTTTCTTT
TRBV18	-	-	TRBJ1-6	CASSPQGAGSPLHF	TGTGCCAGCTCACCACAAGGGGCTGGGTCACCCCTCCACTTT
TRBV18	-	-	TRBJ2-5	CASSPTGQETQYF	TGTGCCAGCTCACCGACAGGTCAAGAGACCCAGTACTTC
TRBV14	-	-	TRBJ1-3	CASSLQQGNTIYF	TGTGCCAGCAGCTTGCAACAGGGAAACACCATATATTTT
TRBV2	TRBD2	-	TRBJ2-5	CASSELQRGGGGTQYF	TGTGCCAGCAGTGAATTGCAGCGGGGGGGCGGGGGGACCCAGTACTTC
TRBV6-6	-	-	TRBJ2-2	CASTRELNTGELFF	TGTGCCAGCACCCGGGAGTTAAACACCGGGGAGCTGTTTTTT
TRBV18	-	-	TRBJ1-2	CASSLNEQGLIGYTF	TGTGCCAGCTCACTAAACGAACAGGGCTTAATTGGCTACACCTTC
TRBV5-1	-	once	TRBJ1-2	CASSSTAGRQGGYTF	TGCGCCAGCAGCTCCACCGCGGGCAGACAAGGAGGCTACACCTTC
TRBV2	-	-	TRBJ1-1	CASSLQGTEAFF	TGTGCCAGCAGCTTACAGGGTACTGAAGCTTTCTTT
TRBV7-3	TRBD2	once	TRBJ2-2	CASSLGLAGPGELFF	TGTGCCAGCAGCTTGGGACTAGCGGGACCCGGGGAGCTGTTTTTT
TRBV28	TRBD1	-	TRBJ1-5	CASSYRGGQPQHF	TGTGCCAGCAGCTACAGGGGGGGGCAGCCCCAGCATTTT
TRBV18	-	-	TRBJ2-5	CASSSAGEWQTQYF	TGTGCCAGCTCATCCGCAGGGGAGTGGCAGACCCAGTACTTC
TRBV7-2	-	few	TRBJ2-1	CASSSQIILGNEQFF	TGTGCCAGCAGCTCACAAATAATACTAGGCAATGAGCAGTTCTTC
TRBV19	-	-	TRBJ1-5	CASKLNSRQPQHF	TGTGCCAGTAAGCTGAACTCCCGGCAGCCCCAGCATTTT
TRBV19	-	once	TRBJ2-1	CASSNSVLGYNEQFF	TGTGCCAGTAGTAATAGCGTTCTAGGCTACAATGAGCAGTTCTTC
TRBV6-6	TRBD1	-	TRBJ2-3	CASSYRGTGLTDTQYF	TGTGCCAGCAGTTATAGGGGGACAGGCCTCACAGATACGCAGTATTTT
TRBV7-2	-	-	TRBJ2-1	CASRKTHGEQFF	TGTGCCAGCAGAAAAACCCACGGGGAGCAGTTCTTC